This T cell receptor beta chain was profiled in a study of CD8+ T cells in alopecia areata. It was cDNA, reverse transcribed from extracted RNA, that served as the sequencing template. Data came from immunoSEQ multiplex PCR; TCRdb stores just in-frame clones and leaves some out. The profile shows fewer than 150,000 clones, around 61% of them singletons. Germline values: CDR1 MGHDK, CDR2 SYGVNS. The junction had 9 bases not matched to a gene; V was cut back by 10 bases and J by 3 bases. CDR3 size: 14 residues. The TCR originated in a human donor in good health. The sample taken for sequencing was CD4+ T cells sorted from blood. The chain uses TRBV25-1 and TRBJ1-5; TRBD1 agrees at 7 bases. In nucleotides, the CDR3 is TGTGCCACCCGGGGCCAGGGGGACAATCAGCCCCAGCATTTT. Its protein product is CATRGQGDNQPQHF.